The following is a T cell receptor beta chain sequence with its context. The sample belongs to a study of blood T cell repertoires in COVID-19. Across the whole study: Italy, Spain and the United States were the sources of the convalescent and acute COVID-19 samples. T cells, B-cell-depleted T cells, or PBMCs supplied cDNA or gDNA.

As processed by the authors: For nucleated cells, counts were estimated from reference gene primer amplification. The repertoire was sequenced with immunoSEQ multiplex PCR; TCRdb's copy has only in-frame clones and lacks some. Clone size and the V and J calls come from that table; the DNA yielded D and trimming. The sample shows 95,000 to 110,000 clones, 65% to 80% of them seen only once. The clonotype originates from a man in his 70s with acute or convalescent COVID-19. Specimen: peripheral blood.

CDR3 DNA: TGTGCCAGCAGTCAGGGGACCAATGAAAAACTGTTTTTT. This codes for CASSQGTNEKLFF. This chain uses TRBV2 with TRBJ1-4; D is possibly TRBD1 (6 bases). Trimming took off 5 bases at V and 5 bases at J, with 9 bases between the two ends. In germline, CDR1 is SNHLY, CDR2 FYNNEI. The CDR3 runs 13 residues.